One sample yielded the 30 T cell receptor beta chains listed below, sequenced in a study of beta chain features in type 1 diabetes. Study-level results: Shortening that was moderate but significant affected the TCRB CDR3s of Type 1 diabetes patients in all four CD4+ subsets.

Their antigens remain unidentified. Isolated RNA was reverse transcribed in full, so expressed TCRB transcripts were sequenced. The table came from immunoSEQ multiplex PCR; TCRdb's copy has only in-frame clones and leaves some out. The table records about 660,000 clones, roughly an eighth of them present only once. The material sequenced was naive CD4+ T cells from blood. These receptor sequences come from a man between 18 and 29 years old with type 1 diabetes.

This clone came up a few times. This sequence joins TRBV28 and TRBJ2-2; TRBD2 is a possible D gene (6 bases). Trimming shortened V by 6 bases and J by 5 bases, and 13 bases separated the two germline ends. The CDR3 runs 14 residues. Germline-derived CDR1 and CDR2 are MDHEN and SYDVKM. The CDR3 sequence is CASRTGTLTGELFF. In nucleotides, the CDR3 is TGTGCCAGCAGGACCGGGACTTTAACCGGGGAGCTGTTTTTT.

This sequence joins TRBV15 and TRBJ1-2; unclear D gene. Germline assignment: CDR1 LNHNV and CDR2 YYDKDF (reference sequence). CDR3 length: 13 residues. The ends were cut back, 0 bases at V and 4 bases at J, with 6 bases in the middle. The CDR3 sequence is CATSRDPGYGYTF. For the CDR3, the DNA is TGTGCCACCAGCAGAGATCCTGGCTATGGCTACACCTTC.

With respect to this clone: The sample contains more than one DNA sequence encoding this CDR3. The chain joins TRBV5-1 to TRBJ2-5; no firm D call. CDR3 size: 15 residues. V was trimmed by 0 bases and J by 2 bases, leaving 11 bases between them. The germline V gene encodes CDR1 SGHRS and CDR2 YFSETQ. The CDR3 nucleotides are TGCGCCAGCAGCTTGGCGGGTACCCGTCAAGAGACCCAGTACTTC. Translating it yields CASSLAGTRQETQYF. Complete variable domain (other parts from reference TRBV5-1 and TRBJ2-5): KAGVTQTPRYLIKTRGQQVTLSCSPISGHRSVSWYQQTPGQGLQFLFEYFSETQRNKGNFPGRFSGRQFSNSRSEMNVSTLELGDSALYLCASSLAGTRQETQYFGPGTRLLVL.

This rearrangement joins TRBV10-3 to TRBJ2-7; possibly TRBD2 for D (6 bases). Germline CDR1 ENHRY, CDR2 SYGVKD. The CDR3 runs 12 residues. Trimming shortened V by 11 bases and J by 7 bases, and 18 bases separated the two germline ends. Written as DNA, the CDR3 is TGTGCCTCGGGGGTGGGACTGCCTGAGCAGTACTTC. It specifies CASGVGLPEQYF.

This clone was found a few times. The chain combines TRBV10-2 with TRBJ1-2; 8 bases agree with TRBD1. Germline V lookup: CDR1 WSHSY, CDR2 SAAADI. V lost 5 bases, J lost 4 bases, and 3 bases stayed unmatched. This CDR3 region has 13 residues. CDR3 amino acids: CASSSDRGYGYTF. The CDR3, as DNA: TGCGCCAGCAGTTCTGACAGGGGCTATGGCTACACCTTC.

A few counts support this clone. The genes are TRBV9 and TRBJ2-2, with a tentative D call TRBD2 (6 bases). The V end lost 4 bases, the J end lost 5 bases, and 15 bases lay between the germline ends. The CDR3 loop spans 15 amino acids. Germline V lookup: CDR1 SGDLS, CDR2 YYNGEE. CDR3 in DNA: TGTGCCAGCAGCTTAGGAGGGACTCAAACCGGGGAGCTGTTTTTT. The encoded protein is CASSLGGTQTGELFF.

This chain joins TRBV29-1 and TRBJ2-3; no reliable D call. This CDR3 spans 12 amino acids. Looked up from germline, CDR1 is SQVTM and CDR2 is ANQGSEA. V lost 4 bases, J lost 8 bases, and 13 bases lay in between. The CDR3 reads CSVGILKGTQYF. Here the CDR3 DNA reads TGCAGCGTTGGAATACTCAAGGGTACGCAGTATTTT.

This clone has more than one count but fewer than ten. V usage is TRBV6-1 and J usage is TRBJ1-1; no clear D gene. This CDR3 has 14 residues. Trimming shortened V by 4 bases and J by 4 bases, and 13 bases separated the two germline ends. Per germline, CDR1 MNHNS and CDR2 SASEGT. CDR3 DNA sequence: TGTGCCAGCAGTGCATCCCCCGGACTCACTGAAGCTTTCTTT. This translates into CASSASPGLTEAFF.

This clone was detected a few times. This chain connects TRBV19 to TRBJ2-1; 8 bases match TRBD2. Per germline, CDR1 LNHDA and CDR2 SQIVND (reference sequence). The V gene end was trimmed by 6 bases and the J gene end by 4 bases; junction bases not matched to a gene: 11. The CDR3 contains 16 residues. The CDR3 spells CASRMAPSGPYNEQFF. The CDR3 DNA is TGTGCCAGTAGGATGGCCCCTAGCGGGCCTTACAATGAGCAGTTCTTC.

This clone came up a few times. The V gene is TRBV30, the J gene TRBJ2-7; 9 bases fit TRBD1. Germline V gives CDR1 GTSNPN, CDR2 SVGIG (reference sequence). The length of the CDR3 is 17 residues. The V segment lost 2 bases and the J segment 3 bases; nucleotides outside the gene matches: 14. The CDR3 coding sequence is TGTGCCTGGAGTCCCCGGACAGGGGTCATGGGGGGCTACGAGCAGTACTTC. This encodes CAWSPRTGVMGGYEQYF.

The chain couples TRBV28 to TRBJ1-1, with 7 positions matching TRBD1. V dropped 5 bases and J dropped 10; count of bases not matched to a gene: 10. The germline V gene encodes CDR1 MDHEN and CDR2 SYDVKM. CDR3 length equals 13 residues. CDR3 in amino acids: CASSLTGSIGAFF. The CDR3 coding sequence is TGTGCCAGCAGTCTGACAGGGTCTATAGGAGCTTTCTTT.

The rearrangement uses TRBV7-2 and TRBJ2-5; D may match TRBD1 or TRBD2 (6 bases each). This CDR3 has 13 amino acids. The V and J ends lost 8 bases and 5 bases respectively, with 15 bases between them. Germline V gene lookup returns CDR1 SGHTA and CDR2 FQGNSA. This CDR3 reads CASEIRGGETQYF. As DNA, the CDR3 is TGTGCCAGCGAGATCAGGGGAGGCGAGACCCAGTACTTC.

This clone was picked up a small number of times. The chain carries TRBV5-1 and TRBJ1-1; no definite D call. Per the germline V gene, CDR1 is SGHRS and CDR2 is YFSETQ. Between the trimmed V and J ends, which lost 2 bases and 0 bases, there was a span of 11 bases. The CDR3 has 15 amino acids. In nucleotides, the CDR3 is TGCGCCAGCAGCTTTCACGCGGAGATGAACACTGAAGCTTTCTTT. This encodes CASSFHAEMNTEAFF.

The CDR3 loop reads CAWSVQGGSDTQYF. CDR3 DNA: TGTGCCTGGAGTGTGCAGGGGGGCAGCGATACGCAGTATTTT. The chain carries TRBV30 and TRBJ2-3; D possibly corresponds to TRBD1 (7 bases). CDR1 and CDR2 (germline): GTSNPN, SVGIG (reference sequence). V was trimmed by 0 bases and J by 6 bases, leaving 13 bases between them. The CDR3 length is 14 residues.

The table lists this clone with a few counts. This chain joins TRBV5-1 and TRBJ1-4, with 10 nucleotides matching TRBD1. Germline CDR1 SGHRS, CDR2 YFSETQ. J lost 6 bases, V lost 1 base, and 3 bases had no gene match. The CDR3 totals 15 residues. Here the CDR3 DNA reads TGCGCCAGCAGCTTGAGGGGGACAGGGGATGAAAAACTGTTTTTT. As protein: CASSLRGTGDEKLFF.

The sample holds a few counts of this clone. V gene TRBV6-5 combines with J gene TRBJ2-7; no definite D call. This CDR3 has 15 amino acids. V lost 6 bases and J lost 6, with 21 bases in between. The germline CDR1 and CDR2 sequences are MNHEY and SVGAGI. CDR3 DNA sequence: TGTGCCAGCAGCCCGGGCCTTGAAGGGCGGAGCGAGCAGTACTTC. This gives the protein CASSPGLEGRSEQYF.

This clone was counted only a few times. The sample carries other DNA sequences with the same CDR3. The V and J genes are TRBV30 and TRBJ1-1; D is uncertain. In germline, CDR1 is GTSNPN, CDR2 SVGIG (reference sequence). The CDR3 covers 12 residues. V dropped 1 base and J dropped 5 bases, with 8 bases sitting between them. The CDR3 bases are TGTGCCTGGAGTGGGGGAGGAACTGAAGCTTTCTTT. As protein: CAWSGGGTEAFF.

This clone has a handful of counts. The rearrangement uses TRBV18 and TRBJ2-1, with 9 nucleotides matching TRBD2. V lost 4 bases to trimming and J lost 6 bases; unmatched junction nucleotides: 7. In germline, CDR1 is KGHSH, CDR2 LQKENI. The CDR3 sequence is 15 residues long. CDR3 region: CASSRSSGMVNEQFF. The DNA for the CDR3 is TGTGCCAGCTCACGGTCTAGCGGGATGGTCAATGAGCAGTTCTTC.

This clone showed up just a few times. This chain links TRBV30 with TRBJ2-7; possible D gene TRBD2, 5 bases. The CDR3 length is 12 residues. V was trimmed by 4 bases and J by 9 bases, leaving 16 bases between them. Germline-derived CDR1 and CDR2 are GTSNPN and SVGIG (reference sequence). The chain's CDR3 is CAWTRTGSGQYF. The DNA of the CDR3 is TGTGCCTGGACGCGGACTGGGAGTGGGCAGTACTTC. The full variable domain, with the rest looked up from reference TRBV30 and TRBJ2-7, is SQTIHQWPATLVQPVGSPLSLECTVEGTSNPNLYWYRQAAGRGLQLLFYSVGIGQISSEVPQNLSASRPQDRQFILSSKKLLLSDSGFYLCAWTRTGSGQYFGPGTRLTVT.

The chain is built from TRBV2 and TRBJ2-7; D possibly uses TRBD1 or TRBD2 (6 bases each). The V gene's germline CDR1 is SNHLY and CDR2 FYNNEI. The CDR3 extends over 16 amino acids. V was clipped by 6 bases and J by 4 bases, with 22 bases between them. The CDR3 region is CASSPRRGGIGYEQYF. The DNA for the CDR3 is TGTGCCAGCAGCCCTAGACGAGGGGGGATAGGATACGAGCAGTACTTC.

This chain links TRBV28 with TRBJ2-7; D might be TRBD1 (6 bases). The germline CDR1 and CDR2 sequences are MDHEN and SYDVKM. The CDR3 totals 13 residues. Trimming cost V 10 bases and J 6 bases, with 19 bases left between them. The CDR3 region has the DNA TGTGCCAATAAGTTGGCAGGGGCGGGCGAGCAGTACTTC. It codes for CANKLAGAGEQYF. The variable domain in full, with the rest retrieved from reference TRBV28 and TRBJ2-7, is DVKVTQSSRYLVKRTGEKVFLECVQDMDHENMFWYRQDPGLGLRLIYFSYDVKMKEKGDIPEGYSVSREKKERFSLILESASTNQTSMYLCANKLAGAGEQYFGPGTRLTVT.

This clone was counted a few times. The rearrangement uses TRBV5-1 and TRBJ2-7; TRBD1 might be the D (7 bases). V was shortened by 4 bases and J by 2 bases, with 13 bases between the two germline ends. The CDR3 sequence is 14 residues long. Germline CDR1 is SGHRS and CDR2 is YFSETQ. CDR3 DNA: TGCGCCAGCAGCCCGCGGGGACAGACCTACGAGCAGTACTTC. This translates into CASSPRGQTYEQYF.

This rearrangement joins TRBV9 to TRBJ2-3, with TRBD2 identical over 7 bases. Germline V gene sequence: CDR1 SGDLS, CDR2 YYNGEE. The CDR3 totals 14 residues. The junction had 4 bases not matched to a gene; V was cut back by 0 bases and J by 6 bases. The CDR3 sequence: CASSVAGGVDTQYF. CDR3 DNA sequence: TGTGCCAGCAGCGTAGCGGGAGGAGTGGATACGCAGTATTTT.

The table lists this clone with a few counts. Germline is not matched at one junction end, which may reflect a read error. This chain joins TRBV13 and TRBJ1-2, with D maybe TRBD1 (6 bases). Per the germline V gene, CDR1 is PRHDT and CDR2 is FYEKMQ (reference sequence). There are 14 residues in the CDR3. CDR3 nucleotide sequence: TGTGCCAGCAGTTTAGACAGGACCTACTATGGCTACACCTTC. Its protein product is CASSLDRTYYGYTF.

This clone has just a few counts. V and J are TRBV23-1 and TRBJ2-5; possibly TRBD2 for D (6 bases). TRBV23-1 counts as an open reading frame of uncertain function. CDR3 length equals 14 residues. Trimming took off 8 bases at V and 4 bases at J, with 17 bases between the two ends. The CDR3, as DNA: TGCGCCAGCGTCCGGCCTAGCGAAGGAGAGACCCAGTACTTC. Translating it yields CASVRPSEGETQYF.

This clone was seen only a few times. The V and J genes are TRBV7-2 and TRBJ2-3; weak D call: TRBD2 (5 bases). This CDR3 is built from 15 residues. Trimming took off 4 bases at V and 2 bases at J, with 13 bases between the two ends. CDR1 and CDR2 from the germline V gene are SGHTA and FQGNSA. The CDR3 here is CASSSLSGFTDTQYF. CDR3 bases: TGTGCCAGCAGCTCCTTAAGCGGATTCACAGATACGCAGTATTTT.

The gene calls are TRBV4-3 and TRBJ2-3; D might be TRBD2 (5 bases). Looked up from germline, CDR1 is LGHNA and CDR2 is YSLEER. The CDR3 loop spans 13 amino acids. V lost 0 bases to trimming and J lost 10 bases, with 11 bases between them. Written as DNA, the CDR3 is TGCGCCAGCAGCCAAGATGGCGCGGGCCCGCAGTATTTT. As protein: CASSQDGAGPQYF.

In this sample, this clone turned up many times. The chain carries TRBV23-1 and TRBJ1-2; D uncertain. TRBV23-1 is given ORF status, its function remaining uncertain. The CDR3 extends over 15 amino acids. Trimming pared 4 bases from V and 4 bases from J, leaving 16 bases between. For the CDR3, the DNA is TGCGCCAGCAGTCCATCCCTGAGACCGCGCTATGGCTACACCTTC. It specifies CASSPSLRPRYGYTF.

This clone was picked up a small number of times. CDR3 nucleotide sequence: TGTGCCAGCAGCTTACACCCGACAAGGGGAATCCCAAGTCGAACCTACGAGCAGTACTTC. It encodes CASSLHPTRGIPSRTYEQYF. This chain joins TRBV7-3 and TRBJ2-7; possible D gene TRBD1, 5 bases. CDR3 length equals 20 residues. Germline CDR1 and CDR2: SGHTA and FQGTGA. V lost 2 bases and J 2 bases, leaving 28 bases between the germline ends.

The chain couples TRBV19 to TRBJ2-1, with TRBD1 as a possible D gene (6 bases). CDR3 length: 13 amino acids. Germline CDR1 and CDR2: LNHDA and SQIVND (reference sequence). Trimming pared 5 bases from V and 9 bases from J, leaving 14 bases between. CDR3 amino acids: CASSFPGTSEQFF. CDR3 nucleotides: TGTGCCAGTAGTTTTCCCGGGACAAGTGAGCAGTTCTTC.